A selection of T cell receptor beta chains follows, all from one sample in a study of CD8+CD57+ T cells in acquired aplastic anemia. TCRdb independently ran MiXCR on the reads; one entry per CDR3 protein. This sample has hundreds of thousands of distinct CDR3 sequences, with 60% to 80% found just once. Sequences were obtained from sorted CD4+, CD8+, or CD8+CD57+ T cells (not recorded which) from PBMCs. The receptors were gathered from a human donor in good health, serving as a control. CDR3s include the opening cysteine and the closing phenylalanine or tryptophan. Fields, in order: V gene, D gene, J gene, clone size, CDR3 protein, CDR3 DNA. D genes are given only for firm matches. Clone size, where shown, is once, few, many, or a class for clones that have expanded.

v_call: TRBV7-2
d_call: NA
j_call: TRBJ1-2
clone_size: few
cdr3_aa: CASSDSQNYGYTF
cdr3_nt: TGTGCCAGCAGTGACTCACAGAACTATGGCTACACCTTC

v_call: TRBV6-4
d_call: TRBD1
j_call: TRBJ1-1
clone_size: NA
cdr3_aa: CASSSLGDRASTEAFF
cdr3_nt: TGTGCCAGCAGTTCTCTCGGGGACAGGGCGAGCACTGAAGCTTTCTTT

v_call: TRBV24-1
d_call: NA
j_call: TRBJ2-1
clone_size: many
cdr3_aa: CATSDPPHDNEQFF
cdr3_nt: TGTGCCACCAGTGATCCCCCCCACGACAATGAGCAGTTCTTC

v_call: TRBV7-9
d_call: NA
j_call: TRBJ1-5
clone_size: NA
cdr3_aa: CASSSPGTDSNQPQHF
cdr3_nt: TGTGCCAGCAGCTCACCCGGGACGGATAGCAATCAGCCCCAGCATTTT

v_call: TRBV7-6
d_call: NA
j_call: TRBJ2-7
clone_size: NA
cdr3_aa: CASSLAPGQARGREQYF
cdr3_nt: TGTGCCAGCAGCTTAGCCCCTGGACAGGCCAGAGGGAGGGAGCAGTACTTC

v_call: TRBV2
d_call: NA
j_call: TRBJ2-3
clone_size: NA
cdr3_aa: CATSGPALAGGDTQYF
cdr3_nt: TGTGCCACCTCCGGCCCCGCACTCGCGGGCGGCGACACGCAGTACTTT

v_call: TRBV19
d_call: NA
j_call: TRBJ2-7
clone_size: few
cdr3_aa: CASSMGVGVSYEQYF
cdr3_nt: TGTGCCAGTAGTATGGGGGTAGGGGTCTCCTACGAGCAGTACTTC

v_call: TRBV6-2/TRBV6-3
d_call: NA
j_call: TRBJ1-1
clone_size: few
cdr3_aa: CASNPEVHTEAFF
cdr3_nt: TGTGCCAGCAACCCCGAGGTACACACTGAAGCTTTCTTT

v_call: TRBV6-1
d_call: NA
j_call: TRBJ1-1
clone_size: many
cdr3_aa: CASSEQGYTEAFF
cdr3_nt: TGTGCCAGCAGTGAACAGGGTTACACTGAAGCTTTCTTT

v_call: TRBV7-3
d_call: NA
j_call: TRBJ1-1
clone_size: NA
cdr3_aa: CASSPIPTSSTSGF
cdr3_nt: NA

v_call: TRBV9
d_call: NA
j_call: TRBJ1-2
clone_size: NA
cdr3_aa: CASSARWQDYSSPF
cdr3_nt: TGTGCCAGCAGCGCGAGGTGGCAAGACTATAGTTCACCCTTC

v_call: TRBV9
d_call: NA
j_call: TRBJ1-3
clone_size: NA
cdr3_aa: CASSQGLAEGDSTIYF
cdr3_nt: TGTGCCAGCAGCCAAGGTCTAGCGGAGGGAGATTCCACCATATATTTT

v_call: TRBV9
d_call: TRBD1
j_call: TRBJ1-6
clone_size: NA
cdr3_aa: CASSAGTANNEQFHF
cdr3_nt: TGTGCCAGCAGCGCCGGGACAGCCAACAATGAACAGTTCCACTTT

v_call: TRBV9
d_call: TRBD2
j_call: TRBJ2-3
clone_size: many
cdr3_aa: CASCRSSGDSKFDTQYF
cdr3_nt: TGTGCCAGCTGTAGGTCTAGCGGGGACTCGAAGTTTGATACGCAGTATTTT

v_call: TRBV20-1
d_call: TRBD1
j_call: TRBJ1-2
clone_size: NA
cdr3_aa: CSAERQGGYGYTF
cdr3_nt: TGCAGTGCGGAGAGACAGGGGGGCTATGGCTACACCTTC

v_call: TRBV19
d_call: NA
j_call: TRBJ1-4
clone_size: many
cdr3_aa: CASYRNEKLFF
cdr3_nt: TGTGCCAGTTATCGTAATGAAAAACTGTTTTTT

v_call: TRBV5-1
d_call: NA
j_call: TRBJ1-1
clone_size: NA
cdr3_aa: CASSSVRGLSEAFF
cdr3_nt: TGCGCCAGCAGCTCCGTCAGGGGTTTGTCTGAAGCTTTCTTT

v_call: TRBV6-2/TRBV6-3
d_call: NA
j_call: TRBJ2-7
clone_size: many
cdr3_aa: CASSKDRTYEQYF
cdr3_nt: TGTGCCAGCAGTAAGGACAGAACCTACGAGCAGTACTTC

v_call: TRBV10-3
d_call: NA
j_call: TRBJ1-2
clone_size: few
cdr3_aa: CAISDQGYGYTF
cdr3_nt: TGTGCCATCAGTGACCAGGGCTATGGCTACACCTTC

v_call: TRBV7-9
d_call: NA
j_call: TRBJ1-5
clone_size: NA
cdr3_aa: CASRSSAGGNPAPLF
cdr3_nt: TGTGCCAGCAGATCAAGCGCAGGTGGTAACCCGGCCCCTCTTTTT

v_call: TRBV20-1
d_call: NA
j_call: TRBJ2-1
clone_size: NA
cdr3_aa: CSARDGSSYKQFF
cdr3_nt: TGCAGTGCTAGAGACGGTAGCTCCTACAAGCAGTTCTTC

v_call: TRBV14
d_call: TRBD1
j_call: TRBJ1-5
clone_size: NA
cdr3_aa: CASSPPTTGSETHF
cdr3_nt: TGTGCCAGCAGCCCACCAACGACAGGGTCAGAGACCCACTTT

v_call: TRBV20-1
d_call: NA
j_call: TRBJ1-2
clone_size: NA
cdr3_aa: CSASPQAKGYYGYTF
cdr3_nt: TGCAGTGCTAGTCCGCAGGCGAAAGGCTACTATGGCTACACCTTC

v_call: TRBV20-1
d_call: NA
j_call: TRBJ2-5
clone_size: NA
cdr3_aa: CSASHTGETEYF
cdr3_nt: TGCAGTGCTAGTCATACGGGGGAGACGGAGTACTTC

v_call: TRBV19
d_call: TRBD1
j_call: TRBJ1-2
clone_size: NA
cdr3_aa: CASTRQGARLYGYTF
cdr3_nt: TGTGCCAGTACCCGACAGGGGGCGCGGCTCTATGGCTACACCTTC

v_call: TRBV9
d_call: NA
j_call: TRBJ1-1
clone_size: NA
cdr3_aa: CASSQEGSLNTKAFF
cdr3_nt: TGTGCCAGCAGCCAAGAGGGGAGCTTGAACACCAAAGCTTTCTTT

v_call: TRBV19
d_call: TRBD1
j_call: TRBJ1-5
clone_size: NA
cdr3_aa: CASISGGSGTGELF
cdr3_nt: TGTGCCAGTATCTCAGGGGGATCGGGGACCGGGGAGCTGTTT